This note documents a single T cell receptor beta chain sequence. Its antigen is as yet unknown. The entry originates in a study of T cell responses to AZD1222 COVID-19 vaccine. Assay used: immunoSEQ multiplex PCR; TCRdb lists only in-frame clones, some missing. This table holds approximately 98,000 clones, about 82% found once. V was pared by 5 bases and J by 6 bases, with 12 bases between. The CDR3 contains 13 residues. Germline V gives CDR1 SNHLY, CDR2 FYNNEI. Study findings and constraints: The study found Spike-specific TCR breadth and depth rose after two AZD1222 doses.

This sequence originates from an adult in good health. The V gene is TRBV2, the J gene TRBJ2-3; D gene ambiguous. The starting material was peripheral blood, obtained on day 0 of AZD1222 vaccination. CDR3 residues: CASSNLGVDTQYF. The CDR3 DNA is TGTGCCAGCAGTAACCTCGGTGTTGATACGCAGTATTTT.